These 3 T cell receptor beta chains share one sample of origin, sequenced in a study of tissue T cells after allogeneic stem cell transplantation. The method was immunoSEQ multiplex PCR; TCRdb's version includes in-frame clones alone and lacks a portion of them. Counted here are roughly 45,000 clones, roughly 73% occurring once; the ten biggest clones make up approximately 0.72%. The material sequenced was sorted cells pooled from one or two spleens. Every receptor here comes from a pool of C57BL/6 mice in good health.

Points on this clone: Genes and germline are mouse. Read coverage stops 1 residue before the CDR3 terminus; the germline J gene supplies the remainder. This sequence joins TRBV12-1 and TRBJ2-5; D ambiguous. CDR3 length equals 12 residues. The V end lost 0 bases, the J end lost 6 bases, and 6 bases lay between the germline ends. Germline values: CDR1 SGHSN, CDR2 HYEKVE. The CDR3 loop reads CASSLREDTQYF. The CDR3 DNA, read in part, is TGTGCCAGCTCTCTCCGGGAGGACACCCAGTAC.

This clone was seen only a few times. Gene names are the mouse ones. The CDR3 goes on 1 residue after the read ends, and that part is filled in from the germline J gene. The chain is built from TRBV13-1 and TRBJ2-7; TRBD1 agrees at 8 bases. Trimming at V came to 1 base and at J to 7 bases, leaving 4 bases not matched to a gene. CDR3 length: 13 amino acids. Per germline, CDR1 NSHNY and CDR2 SYGAGN. The CDR3 loop is CASSDQGAREQYF. The CDR3 DNA, read in part, is TGTGCCAGCAGTGATCAGGGGGCGCGAGAACAGTAC.

About this clone itself: The listed genes are named as in mouse. Read coverage stops 1 residue before the CDR3 terminus; the germline J gene supplies the remainder. The V and J genes are TRBV12-2 and TRBJ2-1; possible D gene TRBD1, 5 bases. CDR1 is SGHLS, CDR2 HYDKME, per germline. The CDR3 contains 14 residues. Trimming stripped 2 bases from V and 1 base from J, with 8 bases between. This CDR3 is CASSPDRNYAEQFF. Incomplete CDR3 DNA: TGTGCCAGCTCTCCCGACAGAAACTATGCTGAGCAGTTC.